This T cell receptor beta chain is drawn from a study of blood T cell repertoires in COVID-19 (TCRdb year 2020). Study-level background: Collaborator samples came from the United States, Italy and Spain and covered acute and convalescent phases of COVID-19. The prospective study material was composed of cDNA or gDNA derived from T cells, B-cell-depleted T cells, or PBMCs. The dataset comprised deeply sampled blood TCRbeta repertoires from subjects exposed to, actively infected with, or recovered from COVID-19. A freely available public database, intended as a resource for researchers studying the immune response to SARS-CoV-2, is where the repertoires were released. Samples were obtained from the ongoing ImmuneRACE study (first 160 participants) and from roughly 1,300 subjects provided by 6 global collaborators. Nearly every sample came with metadata listing a de-identified subject ID, COVID-19 status, age in years and sex. Where available, HLA class I and class II types were obtained from metadata supplied by the sample provider rather than from assay-based typing.

TCRbeta CDR3 regions were amplified from genomic DNA using the immunoSEQ Assay, a bias-controlled multiplex PCR. The study's own analysis went as follows. Within the assay, amplification of reference gene primers was used to estimate how many nucleated cells each sample contained. To quantify the absolute abundance of each unique TCRbeta CDR3 rearrangement, sequence reads were collapsed and filtered. For each sample, productive Simpson clonality was calculated as the square root of Simpson's diversity index across productive rearrangements. The clones in this table, taken by TCRdb from immuneACCESS, are in-frame only. Not every clone is retained; where verified, under half of the shortfall comes from an unresolved V gene, and the cause of the rest is unknown. Clone size and the V and J calls come from that table; the DNA yielded D and trimming. In this sample the table shows approximately 100,000 clones, 70% to 85% of which occur a single time. The ten largest clones add up to 20% to 25% of the sample.

Each collaborating institution followed its own protocols to collect whole blood in K2EDTA tubes. For TCRbeta analysis, collaborators shipped samples in one of three forms: frozen whole blood, isolated PBMCs, or DNA extracted from either of those sample types. Based on the germline V gene, the CDR1 and CDR2 sequences are SGHRS and YFSETQ. Taken from cysteine to phenylalanine, the CDR3 has 14 residues. Just CDR3 DNA is preserved here, 42 bases in frame from base 1. V loses 3 bases at its end and J loses 6 bases; junction bases beyond the gene matches: 2. Study-level results and caveats: How much clinical and demographic metadata was included differed by source and by participant, and the metadata was provided uncurated.

For this clone: The antigen this receptor binds is unknown. No base quality values were provided; no much bigger clone lies one nucleotide off.

Sequencing was carried out using peripheral blood. The clonotype originates from a man in his 70s with active or convalescent COVID-19. Recombination linked TRBV5-1 to TRBJ2-1; 11 junctional bases match TRBD1. The CDR3 is CASSYGTGGNEQFF. The DNA is TGCGCCAGCAGCTACGGGACAGGGGGCAATGAGCAGTTCTTC.